This T cell receptor (beta chain) was captured in a study of graft-versus-host responses after intestinal transplantation. Study observations and caveats: Recipient marrow harbored GvH clones, some of which surfaced first in ileum or blood.

Responders labeled with CFSE (approximately 200,000) were plated with approximately 200,000 irradiated, violet-dye-labeled stimulators. After the reaction, the investigators sorted the proliferating CFSE-low CD3+CD4+ and CD3+CD8+ responders. Clones were read by immunoSEQ multiplex PCR, and TCRdb kept only the in-frame ones, dropping some. Found here are 8,000 to 13,000 clones, roughly a third of them singletons; the top ten hold 10% to 15%. CDR3 length: 19 amino acids. Trimming left V 1 base short and J 2 bases short, with 23 bases between. CDR1 and CDR2 (germline): LNHDA, SQIVND (reference sequence).

The specimen comprised alloreactive CD8+ T cells from a mixed lymphocyte reaction culture, sampled before intestinal transplant. Subset in this sample: CFSE-low proliferating T cells sorted from approximately six-day pre-transplant mixed lymphocyte reaction (GvH or HvG direction). The rearrangement uses TRBV19 and TRBJ1-1; D ambiguous. The origin of this receptor is a human patient who received an intestinal transplant. DNA for the CDR3: TGTGCCAGTAGTATAGTCTGGTTCGGGTTCAAGCTCCAAAACACTGAAGCTTTCTTT. The encoded protein is CASSIVWFGFKLQNTEAFF. Supplemented by reference TRBV19 and TRBJ1-1, the full variable domain reads DGGITQSPKYLFRKEGQNVTLSCEQNLNHDAMYWYRQDPGQGLRLIYYSQIVNDFQKGDIAEGYSVSREKKESFPLTVTSAQKNPTAFYLCASSIVWFGFKLQNTEAFFGQGTRLTVV.